This passage covers 12 T cell receptor beta chains from one sample sequenced in a study of cytomegalovirus exposure and HLA in healthy donors. PCR primers comprised 60 Vbeta and 13 Jbeta primers. Using immunoSEQ multiplex PCR, the repertoire was profiled, and TCRdb retains in-frame clones only, with some absent. The sample yields about 140,000 clones, approximately 80% seen once. The sequenced sample consisted of PBMCs. The receptors stem from a middle-aged woman in good health and CMV-seronegative.

The chain joins TRBV2 to TRBJ2-7, with 9 bases identical to TRBD2. J was trimmed by 3 bases and V by 6 bases; bases with no gene match: 9. CDR1 is SNHLY, CDR2 FYNNEI, per germline. CDR3 size: 15 residues. As DNA, the CDR3 is TGTGCCAGCAGACGACCGGGACTAGCAGGCTACGAGCAGTACTTC. The encoded protein is CASRRPGLAGYEQYF.

The rearrangement uses TRBV7-8 and TRBJ1-3; 7 bases are a match to TRBD1. The germline V gene encodes CDR1 SGHVS and CDR2 FQNEAQ. This CDR3 comprises 16 residues. Trimming took 3 bases from V and 0 from J; bases not matched to a gene: 5. CDR3: CASSFSDRDSGNTIYF. The CDR3 coding sequence is TGTGCCAGCAGCTTCTCCGACAGGGACTCTGGAAACACCATATATTTT.

This clone was seen more than once but under ten times. The rearrangement uses TRBV2 and TRBJ1-2; no reliable D call. The V end was cut by 7 bases, the J end by 3 bases, with 12 bases between. Germline CDR1 is SNHLY and CDR2 is FYNNEI. The CDR3 has 13 amino acids. The CDR3 nucleotides are TGTGCCAGCAATTTACAGCTCGACTATGGCTACACCTTC. Translation: CASNLQLDYGYTF.

The V and J genes are TRBV5-1 and TRBJ2-7, with 10 bases matching TRBD1. Germline V gene lookup returns CDR1 SGHRS and CDR2 YFSETQ. Trimming cost V 4 bases and J 2 bases; bases outside gene matches: 18. This CDR3 contains 19 residues. The CDR3 loop is CASSADRGRPSGLTYEQYF. The CDR3 coding sequence is TGCGCCAGCAGCGCCGACAGGGGGCGCCCTAGCGGGTTAACCTACGAGCAGTACTTC.

The genes are TRBV5-1 and TRBJ1-4; D call uncertain. This CDR3 has 15 residues. Trimming removed 4 bases at V and 2 bases at J, with 12 bases between. The germline V gene has CDR1 SGHRS and CDR2 YFSETQ. CDR3 residues: CASSISGRTNEKLFF. The CDR3 DNA sequence: TGCGCCAGCAGCATTAGCGGGAGGACTAATGAAAAACTGTTTTTT.

This clone was seen a few times. The V call is TRBV11-2, the J call TRBJ2-1; weak D call: TRBD2 (6 bases). The CDR3 is made up of 13 amino acids. Germline CDR1 reads SGHAT; CDR2 reads FQNNGV. Trimming shortened V by 5 bases and J by 6 bases, and 11 bases separated the two germline ends. The CDR3 nucleotides read TGTGCCAGCAGCACCTCTAGCGTCAATGAGCAGTTCTTC. Its protein product is CASSTSSVNEQFF.

This clone was recorded only once. The J gene is TRBJ1-2, the V gene TRBV6-6; 7 bases map to TRBD1. Per the germline V gene, CDR1 is MNHNY and CDR2 is SVGAGI (reference sequence). V lost 5 bases and J lost 8; bases outside the gene matches: 11. There are 14 residues in the CDR3. CDR3 amino acids: CASSTRQGVEGYTF. CDR3 bases: TGTGCCAGCAGTACTCGACAGGGAGTGGAGGGCTACACCTTC.

CDR3 sequence reads: CASSQGTGDYGYTF. CDR3 DNA sequence: TGTGCCAGCAGCCAAGGAACAGGAGATTATGGCTACACCTTC. The rearrangement links TRBV4-2 to TRBJ1-2, with D maybe TRBD1 (5 bases). The CDR3 consists of 14 residues. Trimming stripped 1 base from V and 5 bases from J, with 11 bases between. Germline lookup yields CDR1 LGHNA and CDR2 YNFKEQ.

This sequence joins TRBV21-1 and TRBJ1-2. TRBV21-1 is flagged as a pseudogene. The CDR3 consists of 16 residues. The CDR3 reads CASSARTGGAYYSYTF. CDR3 bases: TGTGCCAGCAGCGCGCGCACGGGGGGCGCTTACTATAGCTACACCTTC.

The chain couples TRBV6-5 to TRBJ2-7; 12 bases align to TRBD1. This CDR3 region has 14 residues. Trimming removed 7 bases from V and 6 bases from J; junction bases left unmatched: 7. Germline V CDR1 and CDR2: MNHEY, SVGAGI. The CDR3: CASTPGTGGSEQYF. For the CDR3, the DNA is TGTGCCAGCACCCCCGGGACAGGGGGCTCCGAGCAGTACTTC.

The sample holds many counts of this clone. The chain has TRBV6-5 and TRBJ1-2; 9 positions agree with TRBD1. V shed 5 bases and J 2 bases; nucleotides not matched to a gene: 6. This CDR3 has 15 residues. Germline V CDR1 and CDR2: MNHEY, SVGAGI. CDR3 nucleotides: TGTGCCAGCAGTACTCGGACAGGGGCGAACTATGGCTACACCTTC. This encodes CASSTRTGANYGYTF.

The V gene is TRBV9, the J gene TRBJ2-3, with 9 positions matching TRBD2. Trimming at V came to 0 bases and at J to 6 bases, leaving 11 bases not matched to a gene. The CDR3 is made up of 17 amino acids. The V gene's germline CDR1 is SGDLS and CDR2 YYNGEE. CDR3 bases: TGTGCCAGCAGCGTAGAAGGCGGGGGGGCCGGGACGGATACGCAGTATTTT. This gives the protein CASSVEGGGAGTDTQYF. The full variable domain, with the rest looked up from reference TRBV9 and TRBJ2-3, is DSGVTQTPKHLITATGQRVTLRCSPRSGDLSVYWYQQSLDQGLQFLIQYYNGEERAKGNILERFSAQQFPDLHSELNLSSLELGDSALYFCASSVEGGGAGTDTQYFGPGTRLTVL.